What follows is one TCR beta chain and its context. This entry is derived from a study of blood T cell repertoires in COVID-19. Study details: T cells, B-cell-depleted T cells, or PBMCs provided the cDNA or gDNA that served as material.

Per the study methods: It was from reference gene primer amplification that nucleated cell counts were estimated. Profiled with immunoSEQ multiplex PCR; TCRdb holds only in-frame clones, not every one. That table furnishes V, J and clone size, whereas the DNA furnished D and trimming. The top ten hold about 8% of the sample, which has more than 200,000 clones, approximately 81% seen once. The CDR3 totals 15 residues. The V gene's germline CDR1 is SGHRS and CDR2 YFSETQ. Trimming shortened V by 5 bases and J by 0 bases, and 12 bases separated the two germline ends. Sample: peripheral blood. V is TRBV5-1 and J is TRBJ2-1; D may be TRBD1 (6 bases). This receptor was identified in a woman of 80 years or more with acute or convalescent COVID-19. CDR3 coding DNA: TGCGCCAGCAGACCAACAGGGAGCTCCTACAATGAGCAGTTCTTC. Its translation is CASRPTGSSYNEQFF.